This T cell receptor (beta chain) stems from a study of cytomegalovirus exposure and HLA in healthy donors. Primers: 60 Vbeta forward and 13 Jbeta reverse. The protocol was immunoSEQ multiplex PCR, while the TCRdb copy is restricted to in-frame clones and leaves out a portion. This table has about 82,000 clones, roughly 80% appearing once. This receptor was taken from a human donor in good health. Sequencing was done on a sample of PBMCs.

The CDR3 region is CASSLQGVGYGYTF. As DNA, the CDR3 is TGTGCCAGCTCATTACAGGGGGTCGGCTATGGCTACACCTTC. This rearrangement joins TRBV18 to TRBJ1-2; 8 bases match TRBD1. Trimming at V came to 5 bases and at J to 4 bases, leaving 6 bases not matched to a gene. This CDR3 region has 14 residues. Per the germline V gene, CDR1 is KGHSH and CDR2 is LQKENI.